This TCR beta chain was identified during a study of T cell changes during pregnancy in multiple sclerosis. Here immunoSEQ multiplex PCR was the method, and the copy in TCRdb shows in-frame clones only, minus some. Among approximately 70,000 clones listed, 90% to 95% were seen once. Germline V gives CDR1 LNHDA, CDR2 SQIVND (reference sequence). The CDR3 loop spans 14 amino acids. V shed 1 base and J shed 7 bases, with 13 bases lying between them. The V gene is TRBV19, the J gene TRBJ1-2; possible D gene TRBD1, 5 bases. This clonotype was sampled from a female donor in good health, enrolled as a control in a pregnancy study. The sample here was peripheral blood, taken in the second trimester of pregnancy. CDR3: CASSIVTEVAGYTF. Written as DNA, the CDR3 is TGTGCCAGTAGTATAGTGACAGAGGTGGCTGGCTACACCTTC.